This TCR beta chain was identified in a study of shared T cell receptors in the human thymus. Trimming pared 5 bases from V and 7 bases from J, leaving 18 bases between. Germline loops: CDR1 SGHVS, CDR2 FNYEAQ. The CDR3 loop spans 15 amino acids. The table came from immunoSEQ multiplex PCR; TCRdb's copy has only in-frame clones and leaves some out. The repertoire consists of hundreds of thousands of clones, with more than 75% occurring once and the leading ten covering about 0.01%. These data were also filed under a second study, of human thymus T cells.

This receptor was taken from a boy under two years old with a congenital heart defect. The sequenced material came from thymocytes. The chain is built from TRBV7-6 and TRBJ1-5; D is perhaps TRBD1 (5 bases). The chain's CDR3 is CASSPTGAYQQPQHF. In DNA form, the CDR3 reads TGTGCCAGCAGCCCGACTGGGGCATACCAACAGCCCCAGCATTTT.